Shown below are 24 T cell receptor beta chains from a single sample sequenced in a study of shared clonotypes between healthy human individuals. Only in-frame clones appear in the TCRdb table, and some are missing; sequencing was by immunoSEQ multiplex PCR. The table has fewer than 1.8 million clones, around 98.5% seen once. Sequencing input: naive CD4+ T cells sorted from blood. The subset was: CD45RA+ positively selected. The receptors shown here come from a man aged 30 to 39 in good health.

This clone appeared a single time. The chain links TRBV27 to TRBJ2-7; TRBD2 agrees at 7 bases. J gave up 3 bases and V 7 bases, and 9 bases lay outside the gene matches. The CDR3 consists of 14 residues. From germline, CDR1 is MNHEY and CDR2 SMNVEV (reference sequence). The CDR3 sequence is CASKKSGANYEQYF. CDR3 nucleotides: TGTGCCAGCAAAAAAAGCGGGGCGAACTACGAGCAGTACTTC.

This chain links TRBV6-1 with TRBJ2-5; 7 bases match TRBD1. Germline V gene lookup returns CDR1 MNHNS and CDR2 SASEGT. V shed 6 bases, J shed 5 bases, and the junction held 9 bases outside the gene matches. The CDR3 is made up of 14 amino acids. The CDR3 nucleotides are TGTGCCAGCAGAGACAGGGCTACGCGGGAGACCCAGTACTTC. Translated, it gives CASRDRATRETQYF.

Concerning this clone itself: Other nucleotide sequences in the sample specify the same CDR3. The J gene is TRBJ2-7, the V gene TRBV5-1; a weak D match, TRBD1 (6 bases). Germline V lookup: CDR1 SGHRS, CDR2 YFSETQ. Trimming cost V 0 bases and J 2 bases, with 9 bases left between them. The CDR3 has 14 amino acids. The CDR3 here is CASSLGGRPYEQYF. The DNA of the CDR3 is TGCGCCAGCAGCTTGGGGGGGCGCCCCTACGAGCAGTACTTC. The complete variable domain, with remaining parts taken from reference TRBV5-1 and TRBJ2-7, reads KAGVTQTPRYLIKTRGQQVTLSCSPISGHRSVSWYQQTPGQGLQFLFEYFSETQRNKGNFPGRFSGRQFSNSRSEMNVSTLELGDSALYLCASSLGGRPYEQYFGPGTRLTVT.

J is TRBJ2-3 and V is TRBV27; tentatively, D is TRBD2 (6 bases). V was cut by 4 bases and J by 0 bases, with 14 bases left in between. In germline, CDR1 is MNHEY, CDR2 SMNVEV (reference sequence). The CDR3 is 16 amino acids. The CDR3: CASSSPSGTSTDTQYF. CDR3 in DNA: TGTGCCAGCAGTTCCCCGAGTGGGACTAGCACAGATACGCAGTATTTT.

The chain links TRBV7-6 to TRBJ1-1; no clear D gene. The V end was cut by 1 base, the J end by 4 bases, with 16 bases between. The CDR3 contains 16 residues. Per the germline V gene, CDR1 is SGHVS and CDR2 is FNYEAQ. CDR3 amino acids: CASSLEETALGTEAFF. DNA of the CDR3: TGTGCCAGCAGCTTAGAAGAGACCGCCTTAGGCACTGAAGCTTTCTTT.

V is TRBV11-2 and J is TRBJ2-3; tentative D call: TRBD2 (6 bases). CDR3 length: 16 amino acids. Germline V CDR1 and CDR2: SGHAT, FQNNGV. V shed 5 bases and J shed 5 bases, with 20 bases lying between them. In DNA form, the CDR3 reads TGTGCCAGCAGCGCGGGGTGGGGCGGCGAGGGAGATACGCAGTATTTT. Translating it yields CASSAGWGGEGDTQYF.

The chain joins TRBV25-1 to TRBJ2-7; TRBD1 might be the D (5 bases). Germline V gives CDR1 MGHDK, CDR2 SYGVNS. Trimming removed 6 bases from V and 0 bases from J, with 12 bases in between. This CDR3 contains 14 residues. The DNA of the CDR3 is TGTGCCAGCAGAAGGGCAGGGTACTCCTACGAGCAGTACTTC. It translates to CASRRAGYSYEQYF.

A remark on this clone: At the DNA level, this CDR3 is encoded by other sequences in the same sample as well. This chain joins TRBV20-1 and TRBJ2-5; D call uncertain. Trimming cost V 1 base and J 9 bases, with 6 bases left between them. CDR1 DFQATT and CDR2 SNEGSKA come from the germline V gene (reference sequence). The CDR3 contains 10 residues. In nucleotides, the CDR3 is TGCAGTGCTAGAGGAGGAGCCCAGTACTTC. Its translation is CSARGGAQYF.

The chain employs TRBV18 and TRBJ1-3, with 9 nucleotides matching TRBD1. The germline CDR1 and CDR2 sequences are KGHSH and LQKENI. After removal of 1 base from V and 4 bases from J, the junction contained 11 bases not matched to a gene. This CDR3 is 18 amino acids long. The CDR3 DNA reads as TGTGCCAGCTCACCACTAGGGACAGGGATTCCGCGGGGAAACACCATATATTTT. Protein product: CASSPLGTGIPRGNTIYF.

V and J are TRBV7-3 and TRBJ2-2; D unclear. The CDR3 sequence is 15 residues long. The ends were cut back, 6 bases at V and 2 bases at J, with 13 bases in the middle. CDR1 is SGHTA and CDR2 is FQGTGA in the germline V gene. The CDR3: CASSSGLSNTGELFF. Written as DNA, the CDR3 is TGTGCCAGCAGTTCAGGATTATCTAACACCGGGGAGCTGTTTTTT. The complete variable domain, with remaining parts taken from reference TRBV7-3 and TRBJ2-2, reads GAGVSQTPSNKVTEKGKYVELRCDPISGHTALYWYRQSLGQGPEFLIYFQGTGAADDSGLPNDRFFAVRPEGSVSTLKIQRTERGDSAVYLCASSSGLSNTGELFFGEGSRLTVL.

The rearrangement links TRBV2 to TRBJ2-7; 7 bases map to TRBD1. Germline V gene data show CDR1 as SNHLY and CDR2 as FYNNEI. J gave up 7 bases and V 8 bases, and 8 bases lay outside the gene matches. This CDR3 has 12 residues. CDR3 loop: CASEGRGREQYF. Here the CDR3 DNA reads TGTGCCAGCGAAGGAAGGGGGCGGGAGCAGTACTTC. Full variable domain (missing parts from reference TRBV2 and TRBJ2-7): EPEVTQTPSHQVTQMGQEVILRCVPISNHLYFYWYRQILGQKVEFLVSFYNNEISEKSEIFDDQFSVERPDGSNFTLKIRSTKLEDSAMYFCASEGRGREQYFGPGTRLTVT.

This clone was seen a single time. This chain connects TRBV7-8 to TRBJ2-6; D is perhaps TRBD1 (5 bases). V lost 6 bases and J 0 bases, leaving 12 bases between the germline ends. This CDR3 comprises 16 residues. Germline CDR1 SGHVS, CDR2 FQNEAQ. CDR3 protein: CASRQDTNSGANVLTF. The CDR3 nucleotides are TGTGCCAGCAGACAGGACACAAACTCTGGGGCCAACGTCCTGACTTTC.

Concerning this clone: The identical CDR3 is also encoded by other nucleotide sequences in the sample. The chain links TRBV5-1 to TRBJ2-3; D is uncertain. The CDR3 length is 14 residues. Trimming removed 0 bases from V and 3 bases from J, with 8 bases in between. The germline V gene encodes CDR1 SGHRS and CDR2 YFSETQ. CDR3 nucleotides: TGCGCCAGCAGCTTGGCTTCCTCGACAGATACGCAGTATTTT. This codes for CASSLASSTDTQYF.

The chain recombines TRBV19 with TRBJ2-1; 7 bases line up with TRBD2. Germline CDR1 reads LNHDA; CDR2 reads SQIVND (reference sequence). The V segment lost 10 bases and the J segment 6 bases; nucleotides outside the gene matches: 3. This CDR3 has 11 amino acids. CDR3 amino acids: CATKRGNEQFF. The CDR3 DNA reads TGTGCCACAAAGCGGGGCAATGAGCAGTTCTTC.

The J gene is TRBJ2-7, the V gene TRBV9; 9 bases are a match to TRBD1. Trimming cost V 4 bases and J 6 bases; bases outside gene matches: 8. The germline V gene encodes CDR1 SGDLS and CDR2 YYNGEE. The CDR3 covers 14 residues. For the CDR3, the DNA is TGTGCCAGCAGCTTCGGGACAGGGCCACGCGAGCAGTACTTC. This sequence encodes CASSFGTGPREQYF. Based on the CDR3 plus reference TRBV9 and TRBJ2-7, the full variable domain is DSGVTQTPKHLITATGQRVTLRCSPRSGDLSVYWYQQSLDQGLQFLIQYYNGEERAKGNILERFSAQQFPDLHSELNLSSLELGDSALYFCASSFGTGPREQYFGPGTRLTVT.

The J gene is TRBJ2-1, the V gene TRBV5-4; TRBD1 agrees at 9 bases. There are 17 residues in the CDR3. The trim removed 3 bases at V and 9 bases at J, leaving 16 bases unmatched. CDR1 and CDR2 (germline): SGHNT, YYREEE (reference sequence). CDR3 residues: CASSSPSTGGGRSEQFF. The CDR3 coding sequence is TGTGCCAGCAGCTCCCCTTCCACAGGGGGCGGGAGATCTGAGCAGTTCTTC.

The CDR3 loop reads CASSVEPGSNYEQYF. CDR3 coding DNA: TGTGCCAGCAGCGTAGAACCAGGTTCAAACTACGAGCAGTACTTC. The V gene is TRBV9, the J gene TRBJ2-7; D gene ambiguous. The V gene lost 0 bases and the J gene lost 3 bases, with 13 bases spanning the gap. The germline CDR1 and CDR2 sequences are SGDLS and YYNGEE. The CDR3 extends over 15 amino acids.

This chain joins TRBV4-3 and TRBJ2-7, with D uncertain. The CDR3 totals 16 residues. V was pared by 0 bases and J by 4 bases, with 16 bases between. CDR1 is LGHNA, CDR2 YSLEER, per germline. In DNA, the CDR3 is TGCGCCAGCAGCCAAGATCTCCTAAGTGACGGATACGAGCAGTACTTC. Translating it yields CASSQDLLSDGYEQYF.

The V and J genes are TRBV5-5 and TRBJ2-3; the D gene is possibly TRBD2 (5 bases). The germline V and J ends were trimmed by 0 bases and 2 bases, with 10 bases remaining between them. Germline V gives CDR1 SGHKS, CDR2 YYEKEE (reference sequence). The CDR3 covers 15 residues. The CDR3 region is CASSLAERYTDTQYF. CDR3 nucleotides: TGTGCCAGCAGCTTGGCGGAGCGGTACACAGATACGCAGTATTTT.

V gene TRBV5-1 combines with J gene TRBJ2-5; no clear D. The CDR3 runs to 13 residues. V was trimmed by 7 bases and J by 2 bases, leaving 12 bases between them. The germline V gene has CDR1 SGHRS and CDR2 YFSETQ. The CDR3, as DNA: TGCGCCAGCGGGGTGTCAGGACAAGAGACCCAGTACTTC. Amino acids: CASGVSGQETQYF. Based on the CDR3 plus reference TRBV5-1 and TRBJ2-5, the full variable domain is KAGVTQTPRYLIKTRGQQVTLSCSPISGHRSVSWYQQTPGQGLQFLFEYFSETQRNKGNFPGRFSGRQFSNSRSEMNVSTLELGDSALYLCASGVSGQETQYFGPGTRLLVL.

The chain combines TRBV11-2 with TRBJ2-5; the D is unclear. The CDR3 loop spans 14 amino acids. Trimming left V 5 bases short and J 0 bases short, with 10 bases between. Germline CDR1 SGHAT, CDR2 FQNNGV. CDR3 in amino acids: CASSPRLYQETQYF. In DNA, the CDR3 is TGTGCCAGCAGCCCGAGATTGTACCAAGAGACCCAGTACTTC.

The chain combines TRBV20-1 with TRBJ2-1; D unresolved. The CDR3 length is 11 residues. V was cut by 7 bases and J by 8 bases, with 12 bases left in between. Per germline, CDR1 DFQATT and CDR2 SNEGSKA (reference sequence). The CDR3 sequence: CSVLRYDEQFF. CDR3 nucleotide sequence: TGCAGTGTCCTAAGGTACGATGAGCAGTTCTTC.

The V and J genes are TRBV9 and TRBJ2-7; 7 bases align to TRBD2. Germline CDR1 SGDLS, CDR2 YYNGEE. After removal of 0 bases from V and 4 bases from J, the junction contained 7 bases not matched to a gene. The CDR3 loop spans 15 amino acids. CDR3 in DNA: TGTGCCAGCAGCGTAGGTGCGGGAGTAGCGTACGAGCAGTACTTC. Its translation is CASSVGAGVAYEQYF.

This clone was detected once. The chain's CDR3 is CASSQRRHPPPQETQYF. For the CDR3, the DNA is TGCGCCAGCAGCCAACGAAGACACCCGCCTCCTCAAGAGACCCAGTACTTC. The rearrangement links TRBV4-3 to TRBJ2-5, with D unresolved. This CDR3 is 17 amino acids long. Deletions cut 2 bases from V and 2 bases from J, with 18 bases between. Germline assignment: CDR1 LGHNA and CDR2 YSLEER.